This record covers a single T cell receptor (beta chain). Its antigen specificity is not known. The CDR3 regions of human TCRbeta chains were analyzed by immunosequencing. The authors' pipeline ran thus. TCRs in the repertoires were compared against a reference library of SARS-CoV-2-specific TCRs that had been generated with the MIRA antigen-specificity platform. Breadth meant the fraction of unique TCRs that were SARS-CoV-2-associated, whereas depth meant the fraction of total T cells that were SARS-CoV-2-associated. Each spike-specific TCR was assigned to its reactive spike region and to a CD4 or CD8 class using the MIRA data. Log10-transformed breadth and depth values were compared by one-way ANOVA with Sidak's multiple comparisons tests. The immuneACCESS repertoire file appears here via TCRdb, limited to in-frame rearrangements. These files lack a portion of the clones; in checked studies, under half of the deficit traces to unresolved V genes, and the cause of the others is not known. The V and J calls and clone size are taken from that table; D and trimming were inferred from the DNA. The table kept for this sample lists more than 110,000 clones. Jointly, the top ten make up about 2.3% of the sample.

Trimmed from V: 5 bases; trimmed from J: 4 bases; junction bases lacking a gene match: 1. The germline V gene sets CDR1 to KGHDR and CDR2 to SFDVKD. The CDR3 contains 13 residues, cysteine and phenylalanine counted. This entry keeps only the CDR3 DNA: 39 bases, framed from base 1. Taken with the paper, the label for time point translates to: baseline before first vaccination. The vaccinee samples were drawn from two UK trials, COV001 and COV002, one of which was a single-blind randomized controlled phase 2/3 trial testing AZD1222 (ChAdOx1 nCoV-19) in healthy adults. Trial participant PBMC samples were collected at day 0 and day 28 after the second dose for TCRbeta chain sequencing. The data derive from a study of T cell responses to AZD1222 COVID-19 vaccine (dated by TCRdb to about 2021). Study-wide context: TCR sequencing covered approximately 230 trial participants: 207 given two doses of AZD1222 and about 26 given two doses of MenACWY control vaccine. Enrollment into the trials was organized by age into subgroups of 18-55, 56-69 and 70-plus years, and those subgroups contained about 160, 30 and 59 TCR-sequenced participants, respectively. General findings and caveats noted by the study authors: Because no day 14 peak-response samples were available, repertoires were characterized only after the peak T cell response. Conclusions about previously exposed vaccinees are limited because only five to seven AZD1222 recipients were SARS-CoV-2 seropositive at baseline. After two AZD1222 doses, spike-specific TCR breadth and depth were significantly higher than at day 0 and than in MenACWY recipients. In the small 56-69-year group, the increase in depth fell short of significance, most likely because of low power. Participants were mostly white British, with more females than males. The authors suggested clonal diversity may have been underestimated. Reportedly, almost half of the unique spike-specific TCRs recognized epitopes lying outside the regions that are mutated in the B.1.351 and B.1.1.7 variants. The vaccine-associated CD4 TCRs covered the entire spike protein, and the dominant responses fell in regions 160-218 and 743-854.

Sequencing input: peripheral blood. The chain is assembled from TRBV24-1 and TRBJ1-5, with 7 bases matching TRBD1. The receptor was derived from an adult in good health. The CDR3 region has the sequence CATSVQGNQPQHF. DNA sequence: TGTGCCACCAGTGTACAGGGGAATCAGCCCCAGCATTTT.